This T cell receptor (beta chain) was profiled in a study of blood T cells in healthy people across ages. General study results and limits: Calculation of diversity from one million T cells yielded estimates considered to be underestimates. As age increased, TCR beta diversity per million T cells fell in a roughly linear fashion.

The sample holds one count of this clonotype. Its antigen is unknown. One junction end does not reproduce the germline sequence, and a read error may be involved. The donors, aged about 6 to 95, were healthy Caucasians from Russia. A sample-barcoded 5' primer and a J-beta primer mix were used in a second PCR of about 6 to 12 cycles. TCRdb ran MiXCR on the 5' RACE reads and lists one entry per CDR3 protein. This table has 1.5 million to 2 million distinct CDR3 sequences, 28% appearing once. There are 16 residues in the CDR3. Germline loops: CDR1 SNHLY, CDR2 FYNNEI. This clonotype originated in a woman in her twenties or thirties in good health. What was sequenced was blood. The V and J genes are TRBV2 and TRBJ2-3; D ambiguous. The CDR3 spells CASCEFPSSSTDTQYF. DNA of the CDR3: TGTGCCAGCTGTGAATTTCCGAGTTCTAGCACAGATACGCAGTATTTT.